This entry describes one TCR beta chain. Its antigen is currently unknown. Germline CDR1 reads SGHRS; CDR2 reads YFSETQ. Trimming shortened V by 0 bases and J by 0 bases, and 8 bases separated the two germline ends. The CDR3 is 15 amino acids. The data are from a study of neurological immune-mediated disorders. Overall study results and limits: None of the CDR3 amino acid sequences of expanded clones recurred across subjects, suggesting private repertoires in all groups.

5'RACE generated cDNA with 10-nucleotide random UMIs. MiXCR, run by TCRdb on the 5' RACE reads, gives a single entry per CDR3 protein. Among some 46,000 distinct CDR3 sequences listed, over 9% were seen once. The chain carries TRBV5-1 and TRBJ2-3; D may be TRBD2 (5 bases). The specimen sequenced was PBMCs. The sequence came from a man between 65 and 85 years old with HTLV-1-associated myelopathy (HAM/TSP). The CDR3 DNA sequence: TGCGCCAGCAGCTTGGACAGCGGAAGCACAGATACGCAGTATTTT. Translation gives CASSLDSGSTDTQYF.